A selection of T cell receptor beta chains follows, all from one sample in a study of shared clonotypes between healthy human individuals. Here immunoSEQ multiplex PCR was the method, and the copy in TCRdb shows in-frame clones only, minus some. The data contain roughly 1,100,000 clones, about 77% of them singletons. Source material: memory CD4+ T cells sorted from blood. Every receptor here comes from a man younger than 35 in good health. Both conserved end residues are part of each CDR3. The order of the fields is D gene, J gene, V gene, clone size, CDR3 DNA, CDR3 protein. D genes are given only for firm matches. Not every row has a clone size; where given, it reads once, few, many or a size class.

>NA|TRBJ1-1|TRBV28|NA
TGTGCCAGCAAGGGGCTGGACACTGAAGCTTTCTTT
CASKGLDTEAFF
>TRBD1|TRBJ1-5|TRBV10-2|few
TGCGCCAGCTCCCGTCTTGGGACAGGGGTTAACCAGCCCCAGCATTTT
CASSRLGTGVNQPQHF
>NA|TRBJ2-1|TRBV7-9|NA
TGTGCCAGCACCTTAGGGAGAGCTCTTGAGCAGTTCTTC
CASTLGRALEQFF
>NA|TRBJ1-2|TRBV10-3|once
TGTGCCATCAGTGAGTCGGCAGCGTATGGCTACACCTTC
CAISESAAYGYTF
>NA|TRBJ2-7|TRBV4-2|NA
TGTGCCAGCAGCCACGTTGGAGTGGGCCAGAACGAGCAGTACTTC
CASSHVGVGQNEQYF
>NA|TRBJ2-4|TRBV11-2|NA
TGTGCCAGCAGCTTAGGACTACTAGGTGTGAACATTCAGTACTTC
CASSLGLLGVNIQYF
>NA|TRBJ1-5|TRBV30|NA
TGTGCCTGGAGAGGGGGGATGGATCAGCCCCAGCATTTT
CAWRGGMDQPQHF
>NA|TRBJ2-7|TRBV7-9|NA
TGTGCCAGCAGCTTAAGCGGAGCCCCCGCGGGGTACGAGCAGTACTTC
CASSLSGAPAGYEQYF
>TRBD2|TRBJ2-7|TRBV13|few
TGTGCCAGCAGCTACGGGAAATCGGGGGGGTCGCGGGGCCAGCAGTACTTC
CASSYGKSGGSRGQQYF
>NA|TRBJ2-7|TRBV6-5|NA
TGTGCCAGCAGTTACGCGGCCACCTACGAGCAGTACTTC
CASSYAATYEQYF
>TRBD1|TRBJ1-2|TRBV19|few
TGTGCCAGTACTCGACAGGGGAACTATGGCTACACCTTC
CASTRQGNYGYTF
>NA|TRBJ1-1|TRBV9|few
TGTGCCAGCAGCCCCTTCTCTTCATTGAACACTGAAGCTTTCTTT
CASSPFSSLNTEAFF
>NA|TRBJ1-5|TRBV27|NA
TGTGCCAGCAGGACCAGCAATCAGCCCCAGCATTTT
CASRTSNQPQHF
>NA|TRBJ1-1|TRBV15|NA
TGTGCCACCAGGGGATCCATGAACACTGAAGCTTTCTTT
CATRGSMNTEAFF
>NA|TRBJ2-3|TRBV18|NA
TGTGCCAGCTCACCCGAGACAGGGAGGATCGATACGCAGTATTTT
CASSPETGRIDTQYF
>NA|TRBJ2-7|TRBV29-1|few
TGCAGCGTTGAGGAGGGGGTCCCCTACGAGCAGTACTTC
CSVEEGVPYEQYF
>NA|TRBJ2-7|TRBV18|once
TGTGCCAGCTCACCCTCGGACGGGACCTACGAGCAGTACTTC
CASSPSDGTYEQYF
>TRBD2|TRBJ2-3|TRBV28|NA
TGTGCCAGCAGTTTACGGAGCGGGGGGGCTGTAGATACGCAGTATTTT
CASSLRSGGAVDTQYF
>NA|TRBJ2-3|TRBV5-1|NA
TGCGCCAGCAGCTTATCCGGCACAGATACGCAGTATTTT
CASSLSGTDTQYF
>TRBD2|TRBJ2-7|TRBV7-8|NA
TGTGCCAGCAGCCCATTAGGGCAGGGAGGGACCTACGAGCAGTACTTC
CASSPLGQGGTYEQYF
>TRBD1|TRBJ1-2|TRBV27|NA
TGTGCCAGCACATCTACAGGGGCTCTGGGGGGCTACACCTTC
CASTSTGALGGYTF
>TRBD1|TRBJ1-1|TRBV9|once
TGTGCCAGCAGCGTAGGCAGGGGGGGCACTGAAGCTTTCTTT
CASSVGRGGTEAFF
>NA|TRBJ2-7|TRBV18|once
TGTGCCAGCTCCCCCAGCTCCTACGAGCAGTACTTC
CASSPSSYEQYF
>NA|TRBJ1-6|TRBV5-1|NA
TGCGCCAGCCACAGCTCCTATAATTCACCCCTCCACTTT
CASHSSYNSPLHF
>NA|TRBJ2-5|TRBV7-9|NA
TGTGCCAGCACCCAAAACCCCGGGGAGACCCAGTACTTC
CASTQNPGETQYF
>NA|TRBJ2-5|TRBV5-1|NA
TGCGCCAGCAGCGTTACGGGGATCAGGGAGACCCAGTACTTC
CASSVTGIRETQYF
>TRBD1|TRBJ2-7|TRBV27|many
TGTGCCAGCAGTTTAGTCGGGACAGAGGATTACGAGCAGTACTTC
CASSLVGTEDYEQYF
>NA|TRBJ2-3|TRBV7-9|NA
TGTGCCAGCAGCTCAACAAGGGGGAGCACAGATACGCAGTATTTT
CASSSTRGSTDTQYF
>NA|TRBJ1-1|TRBV10-3|NA
TGTGCCATCAGTTCGGACAGCTTAATCACTGAAGCTTTCTTT
CAISSDSLITEAFF
>TRBD1|TRBJ2-1|TRBV11-3|NA
TGTGCCAGCAGCTTAGGGACAGGGCTTTGGAATGAGCAGTTCTTC
CASSLGTGLWNEQFF
>NA|TRBJ1-3|TRBV11-2|few
TGTGCCAGCAGCTTTCACACGAGAAACACCATATATTTT
CASSFHTRNTIYF
>TRBD1|TRBJ2-7|TRBV2|NA
TGTGCCAGCAGCGAACAGGGGGTAATCTACGAGCAGTACTTC
CASSEQGVIYEQYF
>TRBD2|TRBJ2-1|TRBV19|NA
TGTGCCAGTAGGGGGGAGGGATACAATGAGCAGTTCTTC
CASRGEGYNEQFF
>NA|TRBJ1-2|TRBV28|NA
TGTGCCGGCAGCATGGCGACGGCCAGATCTGGCTACACCTTC
CAGSMATARSGYTF
>NA|TRBJ2-5|TRBV12-5|NA
TGTGCTAGTGGTTTGGTACGGGGGACTGGAGAGACCCAGTACTTC
CASGLVRGTGETQYF
>NA|TRBJ1-1|TRBV14|NA
TGTGCCAGCAGCCAAGCGTCAGGCACTGAAGCTTTCTTT
CASSQASGTEAFF
>NA|TRBJ1-1|TRBV12-5|few
TGTGCTAGTGGTGGAGGACGGAAGACTGAAGCTTTCTTT
CASGGGRKTEAFF
>NA|TRBJ1-1|TRBV7-3|few
TGTGCCAGCAGCCAACAACACGGAACTGAAGCTTTCTTT
CASSQQHGTEAFF
>NA|TRBJ1-2|TRBV18|NA
TGTGCCAGCTCACCGGCAGGACAGCTATATGGCTACACCTTC
CASSPAGQLYGYTF
>NA|TRBJ2-5|TRBV4-1|NA
TGCGCCAGCACGATTGATCCGTGGTCCCAAGAGACCCAGTACTTC
CASTIDPWSQETQYF
>TRBD2|TRBJ2-5|TRBV5-4|NA
TGTGCCAGCAGCTTAGACTTGATTAGCGGGAGGGAAATCCACTTC
CASSLDLISGREIHF
>NA|TRBJ2-7|TRBV5-1|NA
TGCGCCAGCAGCCCGACCGGGGGCTCCTACGAGCAGTACTTC
CASSPTGGSYEQYF
>TRBD2|TRBJ2-7|TRBV4-3|NA
TGCGCCAGCAGCCAAGACGACGGCGGGAGAGGGACCTACGAGCAGTACTTC
CASSQDDGGRGTYEQYF
>TRBD2|TRBJ2-1|TRBV7-2|NA
TGTGCCAGCAGCTCGGGACTAGCGGGATATGAGCAGTTCTTC
CASSSGLAGYEQFF
>NA|TRBJ2-4|TRBV5-1|once
TGCGCCAGCAGCCTGGAGGGGGTAGCCAAAAACATTCAGTACTTC
CASSLEGVAKNIQYF
>NA|TRBJ2-5|TRBV2|NA
TGTGCCAGCATTGAGGCGGGAAGACCACAAGAGACCCAGTACTTC
CASIEAGRPQETQYF
>NA|TRBJ1-2|TRBV5-1|NA
TGCGCCAGCAGCCCCGGACTGAGACGGGGGGACTATGGCTACACCTTC
CASSPGLRRGDYGYTF
>NA|TRBJ1-6|TRBV5-1|NA
TGCGCCAGCAGCCCGACGGACCCGAGAAGCCTCCACTTT
CASSPTDPRSLHF
>TRBD1|TRBJ2-1|TRBV12-5|few
TGTGCTAGTGGTTCACCCAGGGGGTTAACCTACAATGAGCAGTTCTTC
CASGSPRGLTYNEQFF
>NA|TRBJ1-4|TRBV13|few
TGTGCCAGCAGCTTACGGGGACGGGGTGAAAAACTGTTTTTT
CASSLRGRGEKLFF
>TRBD2|TRBJ2-3|TRBV7-2|NA
TGTGCCAGCAGCAGACGGGGGGATATGGGGACAGATACGCAGTATTTT
CASSRRGDMGTDTQYF
>NA|TRBJ2-1|TRBV7-9|NA
TGTGCCAGCAGCTTTGGAAGCTCCTACAATGAGCAGTTCTTC
CASSFGSSYNEQFF
>TRBD2|TRBJ2-3|TRBV30|NA
TGTGCCTGGAGTAGGACTGGGCGGGGGAGGGCAGATACGCAGTATTTT
CAWSRTGRGRADTQYF
>NA|TRBJ1-4|TRBV29-1|once
TGCAGCGTTGAAGGTGGGGGCGGTGGAAAACTGTTTTTT
CSVEGGGGGKLFF